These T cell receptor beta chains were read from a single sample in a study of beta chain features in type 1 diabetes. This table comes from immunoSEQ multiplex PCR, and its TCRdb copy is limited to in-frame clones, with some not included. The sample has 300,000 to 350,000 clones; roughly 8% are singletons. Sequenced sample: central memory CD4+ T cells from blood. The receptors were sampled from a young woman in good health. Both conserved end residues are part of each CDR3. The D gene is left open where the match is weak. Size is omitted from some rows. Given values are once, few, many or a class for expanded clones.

TGCAGCGTTGTGACCCCAAAAATGTACAGGTCATCCTACGAGCAGTACTTC	CSVVTPKMYRSSYEQYF	TRBV29-1	TRBJ2-7	.	.
TGCGCCAGCAGCCAAGAGAATACGGGCCACGAGCAGTACTTC	CASSQENTGHEQYF	TRBV4-1	TRBJ2-7	.	.
TGTGCCAGCAGCCAAGGGGCGGCCTACGAGCAGTACTTC	CASSQGAAYEQYF	TRBV6-5	TRBJ2-7	.	few
TGTGCCAGCAGTTTTGAGGCAGGGGGCGGTCAGCCCCAGCATTTT	CASSFEAGGGQPQHF	TRBV6-5	TRBJ1-5	TRBD1	few
TGCGCCAGCAGCGGGACAGTTTCCTACAATGAGCAGTTCTTC	CASSGTVSYNEQFF	TRBV5-1	TRBJ2-1	TRBD1	many
TGTGCCATCAGTGATTCGGGCAGGGCGAACACCGGGGAGCTGTTTTTT	CAISDSGRANTGELFF	TRBV10-3	TRBJ2-2	.	few
TGTGCCAGCAGCTTAGTTGGGTCCGGTGAGCAGTTCTTC	CASSLVGSGEQFF	TRBV11-3	TRBJ2-1	.	once
TGTGCCAGCAGTTTATTTCCCCAATCGACCTACAATGAGCAGTTCTTC	CASSLFPQSTYNEQFF	TRBV27	TRBJ2-1	.	few
TGTGCCAGCAGCTTATCTTCCGGGGAAGATACGCAGTATTTT	CASSLSSGEDTQYF	TRBV7-2	TRBJ2-3	.	.
TGTGCCAGCAGCCAAGCTACGGGGGGCGCAATTGGCTACACCTTC	CASSQATGGAIGYTF	TRBV4-2	TRBJ1-2	.	few
TGTGCCAGCAGTTACGGAGGGAACACTGAAGCTTTCTTT	CASSYGGNTEAFF	TRBV6-5	TRBJ1-1	.	few
TGCAGCGTGCACGAAGGGTTTGGGACTGAAGCTTTCTTT	CSVHEGFGTEAFF	TRBV29-1	TRBJ1-1	.	few
TGTGCCAGCAGCTTGGAACCGCAGAACACTGAAGCTTTCTTT	CASSLEPQNTEAFF	TRBV7-2	TRBJ1-1	.	.
TGTGCCAGCAGTTTATCCATGGGACAGCTGCAGTTCTTC	CASSLSMGQLQFF	TRBV28	TRBJ2-1	TRBD1	few
TGTGCCAGCAGTGACCATATCGGACAGGCAGATCAGCCCCAGCATTTT	CASSDHIGQADQPQHF	TRBV6-1	TRBJ1-5	TRBD1	.
TGTGCCAGCAGCTACCGAGGACTAGCGGGAAGCGGATACAATGAGCAGTTCTTC	CASSYRGLAGSGYNEQFF	TRBV7-2	TRBJ2-1	TRBD2	few
TGTGCCAGCAGCTTAGCGGCAGGGCGGGCTGAAGCTTTCTTT	CASSLAAGRAEAFF	TRBV7-8	TRBJ1-1	.	few
TGTGCCAGCAGATTACAGGGTTCCGGGGAGCTGTTTTTT	CASRLQGSGELFF	TRBV7-3	TRBJ2-2	.	many
TGTGCCAGCAGTGCCCGACTAGCGCCCTACAATGAGCAGTTCTTC	CASSARLAPYNEQFF	TRBV28	TRBJ2-1	TRBD2	.
TGCGCCAGCAGCTTAGGACTAGCGGGAGCAGATACGCAGTATTTT	CASSLGLAGADTQYF	TRBV5-1	TRBJ2-3	TRBD2	.
TGCGCCAGCAGCTTAGATGCTGGTACCTACAATGAGCAGTTCTTC	CASSLDAGTYNEQFF	TRBV5-1	TRBJ2-1	.	.
TGTGCCAGCAGCCGACCCTACAAAGAGACCCAGTACTTC	CASSRPYKETQYF	TRBV7-2	TRBJ2-5	.	few
TGCAGCGGTGCATCCCGAGGGATTGTGGAGACCCAGTACTTC	CSGASRGIVETQYF	TRBV29-1	TRBJ2-5	.	many
TGTGCCAGCTCACCCGACCCACAGGGGACCCAGTTCCTCTTC	CASSPDPQGTQFLF	TRBV18	TRBJ2-1	TRBD1	few
TGTGCCAGCAAGGCGAGCTCTGGAAACACCATATATTTT	CASKASSGNTIYF	TRBV6-5	TRBJ1-3	.	few